This T cell receptor beta chain appears in the sequencing data of a study of blood T cell repertoires in COVID-19. Study at large: Samples taken during acute and convalescent COVID-19 were collected in the United States, Italy and Spain. T cells, B-cell-depleted T cells, or PBMCs supplied cDNA or gDNA.

V gave up 5 bases and J gave up 5 bases; unmatched junction bases: 8. In germline, CDR1 is SGHTA, CDR2 FQGNSA. This CDR3 has 14 residues. In the source study's methods: Amplification of reference gene primers provided the estimated nucleated cell counts. Here immunoSEQ multiplex PCR was the method, and the copy in TCRdb shows in-frame clones only, minus some. V and J calls and clone size are given by that table; D and trimming were obtained from the DNA. Counted here are 150,000 to 200,000 clones, 88% occurring once; the ten biggest clones make up around 6%. This clonotype originated in a man aged 40-50 years with active or convalescent COVID-19. The V gene is TRBV7-2, the J gene TRBJ1-1; 7 nucleotides align to TRBD1. Source material: peripheral blood. The CDR3 reads CASSLNRGRTEAFF. The CDR3 bases are TGTGCCAGCAGCCTGAACAGGGGTCGGACTGAAGCTTTCTTT.